One TCR beta chain is described in this entry. Its antigen is unidentified. The V end lost 7 bases, the J end lost 1 base, and 13 bases lay between the germline ends. From germline, CDR1 is SEHNR and CDR2 FQNEAQ (reference sequence). This CDR3 is built from 14 residues. The record originates from a study of response to subunit inactivated influenza vaccine. TCRdb reprocessed the RT-PCR reads with MiXCR, giving one entry per CDR3 protein. The table has hundreds of thousands of distinct CDR3 sequences, 15% to 17% seen once; the top ten hold approximately 10%. Overall study results and limits: Authors proposed each seasonal influenza vaccination draws in few new T cells.

The specimen was PBMCs from blood, collected roughly 12 days after vaccination. The TCR comes from a man aged 50-59 years who received an inactivated influenza vaccine. This chain joins TRBV7-9 and TRBJ2-5; weak D call: TRBD2 (7 bases). The DNA for the CDR3 is TGTGCCAGCAACAAGGGGGGGGGCCAAGAGACCCAGTACTTC. It translates to CASNKGGGQETQYF. The whole variable domain, remainder taken from reference TRBV7-9 and TRBJ2-5, is DTGVSQNPRHKITKRGQNVTFRCDPISEHNRLYWYRQTLGQGPEFLTYFQNEAQLEKSRLLSDRFSAERPKGSFSTLEIQRTEQGDSAMYLCASNKGGGQETQYFGPGTRLLVL.